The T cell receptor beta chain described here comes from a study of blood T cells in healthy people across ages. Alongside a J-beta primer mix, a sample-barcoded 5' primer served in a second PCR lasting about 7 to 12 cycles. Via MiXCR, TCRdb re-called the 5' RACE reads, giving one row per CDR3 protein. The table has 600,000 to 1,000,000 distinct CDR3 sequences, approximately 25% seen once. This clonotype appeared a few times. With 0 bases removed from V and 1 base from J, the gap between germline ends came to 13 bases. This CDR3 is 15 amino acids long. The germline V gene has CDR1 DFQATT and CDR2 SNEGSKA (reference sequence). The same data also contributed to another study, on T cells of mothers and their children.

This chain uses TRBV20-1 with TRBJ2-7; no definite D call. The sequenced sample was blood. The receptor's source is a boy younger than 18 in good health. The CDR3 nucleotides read TGCAGTGCTAGAGATGTGAATAGCTATTCCTACGAGCAGTACTTC. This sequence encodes CSARDVNSYSYEQYF.